Described below is a single T cell receptor (beta chain) sequence and its context. Trimming took 4 bases from V and 2 from J, leaving 10 bases between them. The CDR3 consists of 14 residues. Germline assignment: CDR1 KGHDR and CDR2 SFDVKD. Sequencing was performed with immunoSEQ multiplex PCR; in TCRdb, only in-frame clones are kept and a portion is missing. The table records 150,000 to 200,000 clones, approximately 86% of them present only once. The data originate from a study of blood T cell repertoires in COVID-19. Across the whole study: Sites across the United States, Italy and Spain contributed samples from acute and convalescent COVID-19.

The chain combines TRBV24-1 with TRBJ1-2, with D perhaps TRBD1 (5 bases). Sequenced sample: peripheral blood. The clonotype comes from a man aged 55 to 69 with acute or convalescent COVID-19. CDR3 loop: CATSERGRNYGYTF. As DNA, the CDR3 is TGTGCCACCAGTGAAAGGGGCCGCAACTATGGCTACACCTTC.